This section outlines one TCR beta chain sequence together with its context. The sample is drawn from a study of blood T cell repertoires in COVID-19. Study in general: COVID-19 samples collected from the United States, Italy and Spain covered acute and convalescent phases. The analysed material was cDNA or gDNA that came from T cells, B-cell-depleted T cells, or PBMCs.

Original analysis: By means of reference gene primer amplification, nucleated cell counts were estimated. Sequenced by immunoSEQ multiplex PCR; TCRdb stores in-frame clones only, minus some. Clonal size and the V and J genes are those of that table, whereas D and trimming came from the DNA. Of around 300,000 clones listed, about 83% are singletons. Trimming took off 6 bases at V and 2 bases at J, with 16 bases between the two ends. CDR1 is MGHRA, CDR2 YSYEKL, per germline. The length of the CDR3 is 16 residues. Sequenced sample: peripheral blood. V is TRBV4-1 and J is TRBJ2-2, with D possibly being TRBD1 (6 bases). The source of this sequence is a woman aged 50 to 65 who had recovered from COVID-19. The DNA of the CDR3 is TGCGCCAGCAGACCAGGGGCTGCAGCAAACACCGGGGAGCTGTTTTTT. Translated: CASRPGAAANTGELFF.